A selection of T cell receptor beta chains follows, all from one sample in a study of T cells in Graves' hyperthyroidism and ophthalmopathy. MiXCR, applied by TCRdb to the multiplex PCR reads, yields one record per CDR3 protein. The sample yields hundreds of thousands of distinct CDR3 sequences, 16% seen once. The sequenced sample consisted of blood. Receptor source: a woman in her twenties or thirties with Graves' hyperthyroidism. The CDR3 runs from the conserved cysteine through the conserved F or W. D genes are given only for firm matches. A row's size may be missing; if present it is once, few, many or a size class.

few	NA	TRBV13	TRBJ2-2	TGTGCCTCCGGGGCAGGTGACGGGGAGCTGTTTTTT	CASGAGDGELFF
many	NA	TRBV29-1	TRBJ2-3	TGCAGCGTTGAAGGCCCCCGCGACAGGTCCCCCACAGATACGCAGTATTTT	CSVEGPRDRSPTDTQYF
few	NA	TRBV5-1	TRBJ2-5	TGCGCCAGCAGCTTGGATTCGGCGGGACAAGAGACCCAGTACTTC	CASSLDSAGQETQYF
many	NA	TRBV6-2/TRBV6-3	TRBJ1-6	TGTGCCAGCAGTTGGGAGCGAACAATAGGACAGACACCTATTTCACCCCTCCACTTT	CASSWERTIGQTPISPLHF
few	TRBD2	TRBV7-9	TRBJ2-7	TGTGCCAGCAGCTTATTTAGGACTAGCGGGAGTGGGCAGTACTTC	CASSLFRTSGSGQYF
NA	NA	TRBV5-6	TRBJ1-1	TGTGCCAGCAGCCGACCATTCGACGGGGTTCGGGAAGCTTTCTTT	CASSRPFDGVREAFF
many	NA	TRBV28	TRBJ2-4	TGTGCCAGCAGTTCCCCACTAGAGGCGGGAACCAAAAACATTCAGTACTTC	CASSSPLEAGTKNIQYF
few	NA	TRBV20-1	TRBJ2-2	TGCAGTGCTAGTGTTTGGGGGGCCGGGGAGCTGTTTTTT	CSASVWGAGELFF
NA	TRBD2	TRBV25-1	TRBJ2-3	TGTGCCAGCAGTGATGTCGGCGGGAGATCAGATACGCAGTATTTT	CASSDVGGRSDTQYF
NA	NA	TRBV6-1	TRBJ2-3	TGTGTCTGCTTAGATCCGCGAATTCGCACAGATACGCAGTATTTT	CVCLDPRIRTDTQYF
many	TRBD1	TRBV11-3	TRBJ1-1	TGTGCCAGCAGCTTAGAACAGGGGGGAGCAGCTTTCTTT	CASSLEQGGAAFF
many	TRBD1	TRBV27	TRBJ2-5	TGTGCCAGCAGTCTACAGGGGCCCCAAGAGACCCAGTACTTC	CASSLQGPQETQYF
NA	TRBD1	TRBV6-1	TRBJ2-2	TGTGCCAGCAGTACCCCGGGACAGGGGGCGACCGGGGAGCTGTTTTTT	CASSTPGQGATGELFF
few	NA	TRBV5-6	TRBJ1-2	TGTGCCAGCAGCCCATCGCCTAATCCTCCCCTTGGGGCTAACTATGGCTACACCTTC	CASSPSPNPPLGANYGYTF
many	NA	TRBV7-2	TRBJ2-1	TGTGCCAGCAGCGCCGGGACAAGCGGTAGCAATGAGCAGTTCTTC	CASSAGTSGSNEQFF
few	NA	TRBV29-1	TRBJ1-3	TGCAGCGTTGATTCAGGGGCAGGAAACACCATATATTTT	CSVDSGAGNTIYF
many	TRBD1	TRBV7-8	TRBJ2-1	TGTGCCAGCAGCTTAGCATATAGGACAGGGGAGCAGTTCTTC	CASSLAYRTGEQFF
many	TRBD2	TRBV29-1	TRBJ2-1	TGCAGCGTGTTTAGCGGGGAGGCTGATGAGCAGTTCTTC	CSVFSGEADEQFF
NA	NA	TRBV15	TRBJ2-7	TGTGCCACCAGCAGAAACAGGTCCTTGAACGAGCAGTACTTC	CATSRNRSLNEQYF
NA	NA	TRBV7-2	TRBJ2-7	TGTGCCAGCAGCTCGAGGACTGGGGTCGCCTACGAGCAGTACTTC	CASSSRTGVAYEQYF
many	NA	TRBV13	TRBJ2-3	TGTGCCAGCAGCTTAGCTTCGAGGGATACGCAGTATTTT	CASSLASRDTQYF
few	TRBD2	TRBV13	TRBJ2-3	TGTGCCAGCAGCTCCTACGGACTAGCGGGAGGGACAGATACGCAGTATTTT	CASSSYGLAGGTDTQYF
NA	NA	TRBV24-1	TRBJ2-5	TGTGCCACCAGTGATGCCGGGGCAGGCTTTGGGGAGACCCAGTACTTC	CATSDAGAGFGETQYF
many	NA	TRBV3-1	TRBJ2-1	TGTGCCAGCAGCCTCCCGTTTAGGTACAATGAGCAGTTCTTC	CASSLPFRYNEQFF
many	NA	TRBV3-1	TRBJ2-7	TGTGCCAGCAGCCGCAGACCTTCCTACGAGCAGTACTTC	CASSRRPSYEQYF
NA	TRBD1	TRBV12-5	TRBJ1-1	TGTGCTAGTGGTCCCCTAAAGACAGGGGCGGCTTATGAAGCTTTCTTT	CASGPLKTGAAYEAFF
NA	TRBD2	TRBV6-2/TRBV6-3	TRBJ2-7	TGTGTCAGCCGGACTAGCGGGAGGGACGAGCAGTACTTC	CVSRTSGRDEQYF
many	NA	TRBV28	TRBJ1-5	TGTGCCAGCAGATCCGGGACACCCTATAGCAATCAGCCCCAGCATTTT	CASRSGTPYSNQPQHF
many	NA	TRBV6-1	TRBJ2-7	TGTGCCAGCAGCCCGCCCGGGTTCTACGAGCAGTACTTC	CASSPPGFYEQYF
NA	NA	TRBV6-1	TRBJ1-1	TGTGCCAGCAGCAGGGAGGTGTGGACTGAAGCTTTCTTT	CASSREVWTEAFF
many	NA	TRBV28	TRBJ2-7	TGTGCCAGCAGCCCGACGGGGTACCGGTACGAGCAGTACTTC	CASSPTGYRYEQYF
NA	NA	TRBV11-2	TRBJ2-2	TGTGCCAGCAGCTTGGGGGCTGGCTTCCCCGGGGAGCTGTTTTTT	CASSLGAGFPGELFF
NA	NA	TRBV5-1	TRBJ2-7	TGCGCCAGCAGCTTGGTTGGTTGGGGAAGAGTCGAGCAGTACTTC	CASSLVGWGRVEQYF
many	TRBD1	TRBV18	TRBJ2-4	TGTGCCAGCTCACCACGGACAGGGGAGGGAAACATTCAGTACTTC	CASSPRTGEGNIQYF
many	TRBD1	TRBV3-1	TRBJ1-1	TGTGCCAGCAGCTTCCGGGACAGGATGAACACTGAAGCTTTCTTT	CASSFRDRMNTEAFF
NA	TRBD2	TRBV9	TRBJ2-2	TGTGCCAGCAGCGTAAGGACTAGCGGAGCCGGTGGAGGGGAGCTGTTTTTT	CASSVRTSGAGGGELFF
many	TRBD2	TRBV5-4	TRBJ2-5	TGTGCCAGCAGCGAGACTAGCGGGAGGGTACAAGAGACCCAGTACTTC	CASSETSGRVQETQYF
many	NA	TRBV20-1	TRBJ2-7	TGCAGTGCTAGTCTTCTTTACGAGCAGTACTTC	CSASLLYEQYF
many	TRBD1	TRBV2	TRBJ2-1	TGTGCCAGCAGGAAGGGACAGGGGGCCTTCAATGAGCAGTTCTTC	CASRKGQGAFNEQFF
many	TRBD1	TRBV6-1	TRBJ1-1	TGTGCCAGCAGTGACCTTGGACAGGAGTTTACTGAAGCTTTCTTT	CASSDLGQEFTEAFF
NA	TRBD2	TRBV4-1	TRBJ2-4	TGCGCCAGCAGCCAAGACGGTGCGGGAGCAAACATTCAGTACTTC	CASSQDGAGANIQYF
few	TRBD2	TRBV24-1	TRBJ2-1	TGTGCCACCAGTGCGCCTAGCGGGAGAGACAATGAGCAGTTCTTC	CATSAPSGRDNEQFF
many	NA	TRBV28	TRBJ2-7	TGTGCCAGCAGTTCCATAACTGACTACGAGCAGTACTTC	CASSSITDYEQYF
many	TRBD2	TRBV7-8	TRBJ2-7	TGTGCCAGCAGACTCGAACGCGGGAGCGTCTCCTACGAGCAGTACTTC	CASRLERGSVSYEQYF
many	NA	TRBV2	TRBJ2-1	TGTGCCAGCAGTGACAGCCTCTACAATGAGCAGTTCTTC	CASSDSLYNEQFF
few	NA	TRBV3-1	TRBJ2-7	TGTGCCAGCAGCCCGACCGGGACAAGACACGAGCAGTACTTC	CASSPTGTRHEQYF
NA	NA	TRBV27	TRBJ2-2	TGTGCCAGCAGTCCTCCGCTTAGGGTCTCGAACACTGGGGAGCTGTTTTTT	CASSPPLRVSNTGELFF
many	NA	TRBV11-2	TRBJ2-4	TGTGCCAGCAGTTTAGCCGGGGGAGGAAACATTCAGTACTTC	CASSLAGGGNIQYF
many	TRBD1	TRBV5-6	TRBJ1-2	TGTGCCAGCAGCTGGACAGGGGCAATGACCTATGGCTACACCTTC	CASSWTGAMTYGYTF
NA	TRBD1	TRBV5-8	TRBJ1-6	TGTGCCAGCAGCGGAGACAGGGGACGGAATTCACCCCTCCACTTT	CASSGDRGRNSPLHF
many	TRBD2	TRBV28	TRBJ2-2	TGTGCCAGCAGTGTAGCGGGAGGGGACACCGGGGAGCTGTTTTTT	CASSVAGGDTGELFF
few	TRBD2	TRBV11-2	TRBJ2-3	TGTGCCAGCAGGGCCGCTGGGCGGGGGGCAAATACGCAGTATTTT	CASRAAGRGANTQYF
few	NA	TRBV7-6	TRBJ2-3	TGTGCCAGCAGCGATCCCAGGGAGGCGGCAACAGATACGCAGTATTTT	CASSDPREAATDTQYF
NA	TRBD2	TRBV14	TRBJ2-3	TGTGCCAGCAGCCAAAGCGGGATTGACACAGATACGCAGTATTTT	CASSQSGIDTDTQYF